The present T cell receptor beta chain was sequenced within a study of blood T cell repertoires in COVID-19. Between the trimmed V and J ends, which lost 6 bases and 5 bases, there was a span of 10 bases. The CDR3 totals 11 residues. Germline V gene data show CDR1 as DFQATT and CDR2 as SNEGSKA (reference sequence). Measured with immunoSEQ multiplex PCR; TCRdb has only the in-frame clones, and not every one. The sample comprises under 150,000 clones, about 86% of which are singletons, and over 5% rests with the top ten. Material for sequencing was peripheral blood. The chain couples TRBV20-1 to TRBJ2-5; the D is unclear. The TCR was taken from a man older than 75 with active or convalescent COVID-19. CDR3 in DNA: TGCAGTGCCCCGAGTGTGGAGACCCAGTACTTC. Protein product: CSAPSVETQYF.